Described below is a single TCR beta chain sequence and its context. Its cognate antigen is unknown. These data originate in a study of cytomegalovirus exposure and HLA in healthy donors. Background on the study: When 350 to 500 donors were genotyped, 81% of them were found to fall in the Caucasian-associated ancestry cluster. Whole-study findings and limits: The productive fraction for most TCR beta V segments was about 87% or about 30% in an earlier analysis. Later analysis placed DRB1 highest and HLA-C lowest in TCR association rates, which differed by HLA locus. In vitro assays verified that three CMV-associated chains recognized CMV antigens specifically.

This PCR relied on a set of 60 Vbeta primers and 13 Jbeta primers. Here immunoSEQ multiplex PCR was the method, and the copy in TCRdb shows in-frame clones only, minus some. This table holds approximately 190,000 clones, 75% to 90% found once. The CDR3 totals 13 residues. Germline V gives CDR1 MNHEY, CDR2 SVGAGI. Trimming took 5 bases from V and 5 from J, leaving 12 bases between them. Material for sequencing was PBMCs. This TCR was sampled from a man aged 40-49 years in good health and CMV-seropositive. The J gene is TRBJ1-1, the V gene TRBV6-5; D possibly corresponds to TRBD1 (5 bases). For the CDR3, the DNA is TGTGCCAGCAGTGAGCGACAGTTAACTGAAGCTTTCTTT. Amino acids: CASSERQLTEAFF.